What follows are 28 T cell receptor beta chains derived from one specimen sequenced in a study of blood T cell repertoires in COVID-19. Repertoires were generated with immunoSEQ multiplex PCR, while TCRdb's copy carries only in-frame clones and drops some. The sample lists about 360,000 clones; approximately 86% were seen once. Material for sequencing was peripheral blood. These receptor sequences come from a woman aged 55-70 years with COVID-19, enrolled during active disease.

This chain joins TRBV9 and TRBJ2-7; 7 nucleotides align to TRBD1. V was clipped by 0 bases and J by 8 bases; unmatched bases: 14. The CDR3 is made up of 16 amino acids. Germline values: CDR1 SGDLS, CDR2 YYNGEE. As DNA, the CDR3 is TGTGCCAGCAGCGTAGGTGGGACATCGCAGGGGGAACAGCAGTACTTC. Its protein product is CASSVGGTSQGEQQYF.

V is TRBV13 and J is TRBJ1-1; 7 bases agree with TRBD1. The CDR3 sequence is 12 residues long. V dropped 9 bases and J dropped 1; count of bases not matched to a gene: 2. In germline, CDR1 is PRHDT, CDR2 FYEKMQ (reference sequence). DNA of the CDR3: TGTGCCAGTAGACAGGGGAACACTGAAGCTTTCTTT. Its protein product is CASRQGNTEAFF.

The V gene is TRBV7-9, the J gene TRBJ1-1; D is unresolved. V was clipped by 5 bases and J by 4 bases, with 17 bases between them. The CDR3 length is 15 residues. Germline V CDR1 and CDR2: SEHNR, FQNEAQ (reference sequence). CDR3 sequence: CASSTLQPTSTEAFF. CDR3 DNA sequence: TGTGCCAGCAGCACATTACAGCCCACCAGCACTGAAGCTTTCTTT.

This clone was seen many times. The rearrangement uses TRBV28 and TRBJ1-2; D is undetermined. The CDR3 has 13 amino acids. V was shortened by 2 bases and J by 2 bases, with 6 bases between the two germline ends. CDR1 and CDR2 from the germline V gene are MDHEN and SYDVKM. The CDR3 loop reads CASSLGGNYGYTF. DNA for the CDR3: TGTGCCAGCAGTTTAGGAGGGAACTATGGCTACACCTTC.

The genes are TRBV27 and TRBJ2-3, with a possible D match to TRBD2 (6 bases). Germline V gene data show CDR1 as MNHEY and CDR2 as SMNVEV (reference sequence). Deletions cut 5 bases from V and 0 bases from J, with 15 bases between. The CDR3 spans 16 residues. CDR3 sequence: CASSPFGGTSTDTQYF. CDR3 sequence (DNA): TGTGCCAGCAGTCCCTTCGGGGGAACTAGCACAGATACGCAGTATTTT.

The rearrangement joins TRBV7-6 to TRBJ2-6; 9 positions agree with TRBD1. CDR3 length equals 20 residues. Germline CDR1 and CDR2: SGHVS and FNYEAQ. The V and J ends lost 5 bases and 2 bases, in that order; junction bases with no gene match: 16. This CDR3 is CASSRPLPGQGPTGANVLTF. CDR3 bases: TGTGCCAGCAGCAGACCGCTACCCGGACAGGGGCCTACTGGGGCCAACGTCCTGACTTTC.

CDR3 nucleotide sequence: TGTGCCAGCAGTCTAGCGGGGGGGCCTAACACCGGGGAGCTGTTTTTT. This gives the protein CASSLAGGPNTGELFF. The chain links TRBV5-4 to TRBJ2-2, with 12 bases fitting TRBD2. Germline V CDR1 and CDR2: SGHNT, YYREEE (reference sequence). The CDR3 is 16 residues long. With 5 bases clipped from V and 2 bases from J, the junction kept 4 bases outside the gene matches. The full variable domain, in which reference TRBV5-4 and TRBJ2-2 provide the parts outside the CDR3, is ETGVTQSPTHLIKTRGQQVTLRCSSQSGHNTVSWYQQALGQGPQFIFQYYREEENGRGNFPPRFSGLQFPNYSSELNVNALELDDSALYLCASSLAGGPNTGELFFGEGSRLTVL.

The V gene is TRBV5-4, the J gene TRBJ1-1; a weak D match, TRBD1 (6 bases). This CDR3 is built from 15 residues. The V end was cut by 1 base, the J end by 1 base, with 11 bases between. Germline CDR1 SGHNT, CDR2 YYREEE (reference sequence). This CDR3 reads CASSLSGGRNTEAFF. CDR3 sequence (DNA): TGTGCCAGCAGCTTGTCTGGGGGCAGGAACACTGAAGCTTTCTTT.

The DNA for the CDR3 is TGTGCCAGCTCACCAGGGACTAGCTCAGATACGCAGTATTTT. Protein product: CASSPGTSSDTQYF. This chain joins TRBV18 and TRBJ2-3; the match to TRBD2 covers 9 bases. Germline assignment: CDR1 KGHSH and CDR2 LQKENI. The junction had 1 base not matched to a gene; V was cut back by 2 bases and J by 4 bases. The length of the CDR3 is 14 residues.

The genes are TRBV5-1 and TRBJ1-4; the D gene is possibly TRBD1 (6 bases). Trimming cost V 5 bases and J 7 bases, with 12 bases left between them. Germline V CDR1 and CDR2: SGHRS, YFSETQ. There are 13 residues in the CDR3. The CDR3 coding sequence is TGCGCCAGCAGGACCCGACAGGCTGAAAAACTGTTTTTT. Encoded protein: CASRTRQAEKLFF.

The CDR3 DNA reads as TGTGCCAGCAGTGTTTGGGCGGCAGGGAATTCACCCCTCCACTTT. Amino acids: CASSVWAAGNSPLHF. This chain uses TRBV2 with TRBJ1-6; D perhaps matches TRBD1 (5 bases). The CDR3 has 15 amino acids. Looked up from germline, CDR1 is SNHLY and CDR2 is FYNNEI. V dropped 4 bases and J dropped 7 bases, with 14 bases sitting between them. Full variable domain (outside the CDR3, taken from reference TRBV2 and TRBJ1-6): EPEVTQTPSHQVTQMGQEVILRCVPISNHLYFYWYRQILGQKVEFLVSFYNNEISEKSEIFDDQFSVERPDGSNFTLKIRSTKLEDSAMYFCASSVWAAGNSPLHFGNGTRLTVT.

The J gene is TRBJ1-5, the V gene TRBV18; the D gene is possibly TRBD1 (5 bases). This CDR3 has 13 amino acids. Between the trimmed V and J ends, which lost 11 bases and 5 bases, there was a span of 16 bases. The germline V gene encodes CDR1 KGHSH and CDR2 LQKENI. The CDR3 DNA sequence: TGTGCCTCCGCGGGGGATCAGGATCAGCCCCAGCATTTT. It codes for CASAGDQDQPQHF.

The chain employs TRBV14 and TRBJ1-2; D is possibly TRBD1 (6 bases). The CDR3 is 16 amino acids. V was pared by 4 bases and J by 2 bases, with 17 bases between. Per germline, CDR1 SGHDN and CDR2 FVKESK. As DNA, the CDR3 is TGTGCCAGCAGCCCAAGAGATTCCGGGACAAACTATGGCTACACCTTC. It yields the protein CASSPRDSGTNYGYTF.

The rearrangement joins TRBV5-1 to TRBJ1-1, with 9 bases lining up with TRBD1. The CDR3 is 15 residues long. The germline V gene has CDR1 SGHRS and CDR2 YFSETQ. Unmatched junction bases numbered 5, after V lost 1 base and J lost 4 bases. The CDR3 DNA sequence: TGCGCCAGCAGCTTGTCCCAGACAGGGGGCACTGAAGCTTTCTTT. Amino acids: CASSLSQTGGTEAFF.

The chain combines TRBV7-2 with TRBJ2-3; maybe TRBD2 (6 bases). V was cut by 5 bases and J by 3 bases, with 12 bases left in between. The CDR3 extends over 14 amino acids. CDR1 and CDR2 from the germline V gene are SGHTA and FQGNSA. The CDR3 DNA is TGTGCCAGCAGCCCTATAGCGGAAACAGATACGCAGTATTTT. Protein product: CASSPIAETDTQYF.

The chain links TRBV9 to TRBJ2-1; maybe TRBD2 (7 bases). The CDR3 contains 13 residues. Trimming removed 2 bases from V and 8 bases from J, with 11 bases in between. Germline values: CDR1 SGDLS, CDR2 YYNGEE. The CDR3 is CASSVGGGDEQFF. The CDR3 nucleotides are TGTGCCAGCAGCGTTGGAGGGGGGGATGAGCAGTTCTTC.

In this sample, this clone turned up a few times. The rearrangement uses TRBV10-3 and TRBJ1-6; 10 bases line up with TRBD1. V trimming: 6 bases; J trimming: 9 bases; junction bases outside the gene matches: 11. The CDR3 runs 16 residues. CDR1 and CDR2 from the germline V gene are ENHRY and SYGVKD. CDR3 loop: CAISEGSGTGVSPLHF. As DNA, the CDR3 is TGTGCCATCAGCGAGGGCTCAGGGACAGGGGTTTCACCCCTCCACTTT.

This clone was observed a handful of times. The V call is TRBV7-3, the J call TRBJ2-2; TRBD1 is a possible D gene (6 bases). Trimming removed 4 bases at V and 0 bases at J, with 12 bases between. CDR3 length: 16 amino acids. CDR1 is SGHTA and CDR2 is FQGTGA in the germline V gene. Here the CDR3 reads CASSSSGHPNTGELFF. The CDR3 bases are TGTGCCAGCAGCTCGTCGGGACACCCGAACACCGGGGAGCTGTTTTTT.

This chain links TRBV9 with TRBJ2-5; 11 bases match TRBD2. Germline V gives CDR1 SGDLS, CDR2 YYNGEE. J was trimmed by 5 bases and V by 4 bases; bases with no gene match: 13. The CDR3 runs 17 residues. The CDR3 is CASSPTSGSNLVETQYF. The CDR3 DNA is TGTGCCAGCAGCCCAACTAGCGGGAGTAACTTGGTGGAGACCCAGTACTTC.

The CDR3: CASSYYLNSGANVLTF. CDR3 bases: TGTGCCAGCAGTTACTACTTGAACTCTGGGGCCAACGTCCTGACTTTC. The V gene is TRBV6-5, the J gene TRBJ2-6; D not resolved. This CDR3 contains 16 residues. Germline V gene data show CDR1 as MNHEY and CDR2 as SVGAGI. V lost 1 base, J lost 0 bases, and 7 bases lay in between.

This rearrangement joins TRBV11-3 to TRBJ2-5; 8 nucleotides align to TRBD2. The CDR3 sequence is 15 residues long. CDR1 is SGHNT and CDR2 is YENEEA in the germline V gene. Losses at the gene ends were 4 bases for V and 4 bases for J; bases not matched to a gene: 8. CDR3 DNA: TGTGCCAGCAGCTCGAGCCAGCGGGGGAGAGAGACCCAGTACTTC. Amino acid sequence: CASSSSQRGRETQYF.

This sequence joins TRBV7-2 and TRBJ1-4; weak D call: TRBD1 (6 bases). The ends were cut back, 4 bases at V and 7 bases at J, with 19 bases in the middle. Germline loops: CDR1 SGHTA, CDR2 FQGNSA. The CDR3 is 16 residues long. CDR3 region: CASSYVGQGLFEKLFF. CDR3 DNA: TGTGCCAGCAGCTACGTTGGGCAGGGGCTTTTTGAAAAACTGTTTTTT.

The genes are TRBV7-2 and TRBJ1-5; 10 bases agree with TRBD1. Germline V lookup: CDR1 SGHTA, CDR2 FQGNSA. The CDR3 has 15 residues. V was pared by 5 bases and J by 6 bases, with 7 bases of the junction left unmatched. CDR3 amino acids: CASSPTGGRGQPQHF. Here the CDR3 DNA reads TGTGCCAGCAGCCCGACAGGGGGCAGAGGTCAGCCCCAGCATTTT.

CDR3 sequence (DNA): TGCGCCAGCAGCATATTTCTAGCGGGGGGGCTAGGAGATACGCAGTATTTT. This codes for CASSIFLAGGLGDTQYF. The chain uses TRBV5-1 and TRBJ2-3; 12 nucleotides align to TRBD2. CDR1 and CDR2 (germline): SGHRS, YFSETQ. The V segment lost 4 bases and the J segment 5 bases; nucleotides outside the gene matches: 11. CDR3 length: 17 amino acids.

The CDR3 reads CASSLGTGLSGNTIYF. As DNA, the CDR3 is TGCGCCAGCAGCTTGGGGACAGGTCTATCTGGAAACACCATATATTTT. The V gene is TRBV5-1, the J gene TRBJ1-3; TRBD1 aligns across 7 bases. The CDR3 sequence is 16 residues long. Germline V CDR1 and CDR2: SGHRS, YFSETQ. J was trimmed by 1 base and V by 0 bases; bases with no gene match: 4. Full variable domain (missing parts from reference TRBV5-1 and TRBJ1-3): KAGVTQTPRYLIKTRGQQVTLSCSPISGHRSVSWYQQTPGQGLQFLFEYFSETQRNKGNFPGRFSGRQFSNSRSEMNVSTLELGDSALYLCASSLGTGLSGNTIYFGEGSWLTVV.

The chain has TRBV19 and TRBJ2-1; D remains unclear. Germline V lookup: CDR1 LNHDA, CDR2 SQIVND (reference sequence). This CDR3 has 12 amino acids. Deletions cut 6 bases from V and 6 bases from J, with 9 bases between. The CDR3 is CASRPDFNEQFF. Written as DNA, the CDR3 is TGTGCCAGTAGACCTGACTTCAATGAGCAGTTCTTC.

The chain employs TRBV3-1 (or the pseudogene TRBV3-2) and TRBJ1-6; perhaps TRBD1 as D (5 bases). Germline values: CDR1 LGHDT, CDR2 YNNKEL (reference sequence). The germline V and J ends were trimmed by 1 base and 12 bases, with 16 bases remaining between them. This CDR3 spans 15 amino acids. CDR3 protein: CASSQGWQVGQPLHF. In nucleotides, the CDR3 is TGTGCCAGCAGCCAAGGGTGGCAGGTGGGGCAACCCCTCCACTTT.

The V gene is TRBV6-2 or TRBV6-3, the J gene TRBJ1-5, with a weak D call TRBD1 (6 bases). The CDR3 length is 15 residues. V lost 2 bases and J 0 bases, leaving 8 bases between the germline ends. Germline loops: CDR1 MNHEY, CDR2 SVGEGT. The CDR3 region has the DNA TGTGCCAGCAGTTACGGACAGACTAGCAATCAGCCCCAGCATTTT. Translation gives CASSYGQTSNQPQHF.